The entry that follows covers one TCR beta chain sequence. CDR1 and CDR2 (germline): MNHNY, SVGAGI (reference sequence). The trim removed 4 bases at V and 5 bases at J, leaving 7 bases unmatched. The CDR3 runs 14 residues. The sample originates from a study of cytomegalovirus exposure and HLA in healthy donors. PCR employed 60 Vbeta and 13 Jbeta primers. Clones were sequenced by immunoSEQ multiplex PCR, and TCRdb holds only the in-frame ones, with some missing. The table lists 150,000 to 190,000 clones, around 74% of them singletons. The chain recombines TRBV6-6 with TRBJ2-7; TRBD1 aligns across 8 bases. Sequenced material: PBMCs. This receptor was taken from a man aged 18 to 29 in good health and CMV-seronegative. CDR3 region: CASSSRDRFDEQYF. As DNA, the CDR3 is TGTGCCAGCAGTTCCCGGGACAGGTTCGACGAGCAGTACTTC.